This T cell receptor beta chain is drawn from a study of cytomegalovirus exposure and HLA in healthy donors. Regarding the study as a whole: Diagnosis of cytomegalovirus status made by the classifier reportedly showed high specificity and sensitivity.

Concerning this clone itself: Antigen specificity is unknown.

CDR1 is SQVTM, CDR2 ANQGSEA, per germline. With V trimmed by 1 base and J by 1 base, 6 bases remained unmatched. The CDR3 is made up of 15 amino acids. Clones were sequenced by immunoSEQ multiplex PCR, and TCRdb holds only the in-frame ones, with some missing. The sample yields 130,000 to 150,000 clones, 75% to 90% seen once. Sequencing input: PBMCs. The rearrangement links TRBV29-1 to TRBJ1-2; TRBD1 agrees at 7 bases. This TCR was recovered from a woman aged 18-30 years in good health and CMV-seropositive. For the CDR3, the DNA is TGCAGCGTTGAAGGCCAGACAGGGCTTAACTATGGCTACACCTTC. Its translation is CSVEGQTGLNYGYTF. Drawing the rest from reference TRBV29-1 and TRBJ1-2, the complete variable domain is SAVISQKPSRDICQRGTSLTIQCQVDSQVTMMFWYRQQPGQSLTLIATANQGSEATYESGFVIDKFPISRPNLTFSTLTVSNMSPEDSSIYLCSVEGQTGLNYGYTFGSGTRLTVV.